Each of the 25 T cell receptor beta chains below was sequenced from the same sample in a study of cytomegalovirus exposure and HLA in healthy donors. PCR amplification relied on 60 Vbeta primers (plus 13 Jbeta primers). Profiled with immunoSEQ multiplex PCR; TCRdb holds only in-frame clones, not every one. The data hold 130,000 to 150,000 clones, with under 90% observed a single time. Sequenced: PBMCs. These receptors all come from a man aged 35 to 55 in good health and CMV-seronegative.

This CDR3 reads CASSLVAEPEAFF. The CDR3 DNA follows: TGTGCCAGCAGTTTGGTGGCAGAACCTGAAGCTTTCTTT. The rearrangement joins TRBV28 to TRBJ1-1; unclear D gene. The CDR3 sequence is 13 residues long. Trimming took off 3 bases at V and 6 bases at J, with 11 bases between the two ends. Germline values: CDR1 MDHEN, CDR2 SYDVKM.

This clone was seen once. The chain employs TRBV30 and TRBJ2-7, with TRBD1 matching over 8 bases. The CDR3 covers 13 residues. The germline V gene has CDR1 GTSNPN and CDR2 SVGIG (reference sequence). V lost 4 bases, J lost 9 bases, and 11 bases stayed unmatched. The CDR3 coding sequence is TGTGCCTGGAATGGACAGGGTTTACTAGGGCAGTACTTC. Translated: CAWNGQGLLGQYF.

This CDR3 is CASSWGLAGGQETQYF. The CDR3 bases are TGTGCCAGCAGCTGGGGACTAGCGGGGGGGCAGGAGACCCAGTACTTC. This rearrangement joins TRBV7-3 to TRBJ2-5; 16 nucleotides align to TRBD2. Germline CDR1 SGHTA, CDR2 FQGTGA. Trimming at V came to 4 bases and at J to 5 bases, leaving 4 bases not matched to a gene. The CDR3 contains 16 residues. The entire variable domain, with the rest obtained from reference TRBV7-3 and TRBJ2-5, is as follows: GAGVSQTPSNKVTEKGKYVELRCDPISGHTALYWYRQSLGQGPEFLIYFQGTGAADDSGLPNDRFFAVRPEGSVSTLKIQRTERGDSAVYLCASSWGLAGGQETQYFGPGTRLLVL.

The chain joins TRBV29-1 to TRBJ2-3; possibly TRBD1 for D (5 bases). Germline values: CDR1 SQVTM, CDR2 ANQGSEA. The ends were cut back, 6 bases at V and 1 base at J, with 17 bases in the middle. This CDR3 contains 15 residues. In DNA form, the CDR3 reads TGCAGCGTCCGGTCTGGTAGGGGCGGCACAGATACGCAGTATTTT. Protein sequence: CSVRSGRGGTDTQYF.

This clone came up a few times. The chain carries TRBV6-4 and TRBJ2-3; TRBD2 matches at 11 bases. This CDR3 comprises 15 residues. Germline CDR1 MRHNA, CDR2 SNTAGT. V lost 0 bases and J lost 5; bases outside the gene matches: 1. As DNA, the CDR3 is TGTGCCAGCAGTGACTCCACTAGCGGGGGAGATACGCAGTATTTT. Protein: CASSDSTSGGDTQYF.

This sequence joins TRBV29-1 and TRBJ2-2; 10 bases are shared with TRBD2. The germline V gene has CDR1 SQVTM and CDR2 ANQGSEA. The CDR3 sequence is 16 residues long. The ends lost 3 bases at V and 7 bases at J; junction bases unmatched: 11. The CDR3 region has the DNA TGCAGCGTTGATTTGATAGGGACTAGCGCCGACGGGGAGCTGTTTTTT. Translating gives CSVDLIGTSADGELFF.

This chain connects TRBV5-1 to TRBJ1-1, with D maybe TRBD1 (6 bases). V was cut by 3 bases and J by 0 bases, with 12 bases left in between. Germline CDR1 SGHRS, CDR2 YFSETQ. The CDR3 has 15 amino acids. The CDR3 sequence is CASSSPKGVNTEAFF. The CDR3 DNA reads as TGCGCCAGCAGCTCACCTAAGGGGGTGAACACTGAAGCTTTCTTT.

The V and J genes are TRBV4-3 and TRBJ2-1, with D tentatively TRBD2 (6 bases). The CDR3 spans 14 residues. V dropped 0 bases and J dropped 8 bases, with 11 bases sitting between them. Per germline, CDR1 LGHNA and CDR2 YSLEER. The CDR3 nucleotides read TGCGCCAGCAGCCAAGAACGGGGGACCGATGAGCAGTTCTTC. It is translated as CASSQERGTDEQFF.

The rearrangement joins TRBV28 to TRBJ1-2; weak D call: TRBD1 (5 bases). V shed 6 bases and J shed 0 bases, with 8 bases lying between them. Germline loops: CDR1 MDHEN, CDR2 SYDVKM. This CDR3 is 13 amino acids long. The CDR3 loop reads CASSMTANYGYTF. The CDR3 DNA is TGTGCCAGCAGCATGACAGCTAACTATGGCTACACCTTC.

CDR3 loop: CASSHGTPNNEQFF. Written as DNA, the CDR3 is TGTGCCAGTAGTCACGGGACACCTAACAATGAGCAGTTCTTC. V gene TRBV19 combines with J gene TRBJ2-1, with D possibly matching TRBD1 (6 bases). Germline V gene lookup returns CDR1 LNHDA and CDR2 SQIVND (reference sequence). V shed 5 bases and J shed 5 bases, with 13 bases lying between them. The CDR3 extends over 14 amino acids.

The chain joins TRBV19 to TRBJ1-1; D perhaps matches TRBD1 (5 bases). Germline V gene sequence: CDR1 LNHDA, CDR2 SQIVND (reference sequence). The CDR3 loop spans 13 amino acids. Trimming shortened V by 2 bases and J by 2 bases, and 6 bases separated the two germline ends. As DNA, the CDR3 is TGTGCCAGTAGTATACAGGGAAACACTGAAGCTTTCTTT. Translated: CASSIQGNTEAFF.

The chain recombines TRBV19 with TRBJ2-1, with D tentatively TRBD1 (5 bases). This CDR3 has 15 residues. Germline CDR1 reads LNHDA; CDR2 reads SQIVND (reference sequence). Deletions cut 8 bases from V and 8 bases from J, with 22 bases between. CDR3 nucleotide sequence: TGTGCCAGTGGAAGATCCAGGCAGGGTGGGTATGAGCAGTTCTTC. Its translation is CASGRSRQGGYEQFF.

This clone was detected a few times. This chain connects TRBV6-5 to TRBJ1-2, with 8 bases matching TRBD1. Germline V lookup: CDR1 MNHEY, CDR2 SVGAGI. V trimming: 4 bases; J trimming: 5 bases; junction bases outside the gene matches: 9. The CDR3 has 15 residues. For the CDR3, the DNA is TGTGCCAGCAGTTTTACCCGGACAGGGCGGTATGGCTACACCTTC. This codes for CASSFTRTGRYGYTF.

This clone was counted between two and nine times. The chain carries TRBV5-1 and TRBJ2-1, with a weak D call TRBD1 (7 bases). Trimming took 0 bases from V and 6 from J, leaving 16 bases between them. In germline, CDR1 is SGHRS, CDR2 YFSETQ. The CDR3 covers 16 residues. The CDR3 region is CASSLGGDRRGNEQFF. The CDR3 DNA is TGCGCCAGCAGCTTGGGGGGGGACAGACGGGGCAATGAGCAGTTCTTC.

V gene TRBV7-2 combines with J gene TRBJ2-7; tentatively, D is TRBD1 (6 bases). The V end lost 0 bases, the J end lost 1 base, and 10 bases lay between the germline ends. The CDR3 totals 15 residues. Germline V gene sequence: CDR1 SGHTA, CDR2 FQGNSA. Here the CDR3 DNA reads TGTGCCAGCAGCTTAGCGGCAGGGGAATCCTACGAGCAGTACTTC. Encoded protein: CASSLAAGESYEQYF.

The V gene is TRBV29-1, the J gene TRBJ2-1, with D perhaps TRBD2 (6 bases). Trimming cost V 5 bases and J 13 bases, with 12 bases left between them. From germline, CDR1 is SQVTM and CDR2 ANQGSEA. The CDR3 runs 10 residues. The CDR3 region is CSVSSGSQFF. CDR3 DNA sequence: TGCAGCGTTTCAAGCGGGTCCCAGTTCTTC.

J is TRBJ2-7 and V is TRBV28; perhaps TRBD1 as D (6 bases). The V and J ends lost 4 bases and 4 bases respectively, with 14 bases between them. This CDR3 is built from 14 residues. Germline values: CDR1 MDHEN, CDR2 SYDVKM. CDR3 amino acids: CASSSLQGHYEQYF. For the CDR3, the DNA is TGTGCCAGCAGTTCTCTCCAGGGGCATTACGAGCAGTACTTC.

The rearrangement joins TRBV7-2 to TRBJ2-1; D might be TRBD2 (6 bases). Per the germline V gene, CDR1 is SGHTA and CDR2 is FQGNSA. The V end was cut by 2 bases, the J end by 6 bases, with 14 bases between. The CDR3 consists of 15 residues. DNA for the CDR3: TGTGCCAGCAGCTTACTAGCGCCCCCCGGCAATGAGCAGTTCTTC. It codes for CASSLLAPPGNEQFF.

V and J are TRBV7-6 and TRBJ2-5; TRBD1 aligns across 8 bases. The J segment lost 1 base and the V segment lost 5 bases, leaving 9 bases of the junction unmatched. The CDR3 has 16 amino acids. CDR1 and CDR2 (germline): SGHVS, FNYEAQ. Here the CDR3 DNA reads TGTGCCAGCAGCAAGAACGGACAGGGAGCCCAAGAGACCCAGTACTTC. Translation gives CASSKNGQGAQETQYF.

There are a few counts of this clone. The CDR3 region is CASTTDRGTEAFF. The CDR3 DNA is TGTGCCAGCACCACAGACAGGGGGACTGAAGCTTTCTTT. The J gene is TRBJ1-1, the V gene TRBV6-5, with 9 bases fitting TRBD1. CDR1 and CDR2 from the germline V gene are MNHEY and SVGAGI. The CDR3 runs 13 residues. J gave up 5 bases and V 7 bases, and 5 bases lay outside the gene matches.

This clone was observed once. The chain carries TRBV25-1 and TRBJ2-5; 10 bases fit TRBD1. The CDR3 contains 14 residues. Germline CDR1 reads MGHDK; CDR2 reads SYGVNS. V shed 6 bases and J 5 bases; nucleotides not matched to a gene: 6. The CDR3 region is CASSRQGAGETQYF. The CDR3 nucleotides read TGTGCCAGCAGCCGACAGGGGGCAGGGGAGACCCAGTACTTC.

V and J are TRBV5-4 and TRBJ1-3; TRBD1 might be the D (5 bases). Germline V CDR1 and CDR2: SGHNT, YYREEE (reference sequence). CDR3 length equals 16 residues. The V end lost 1 base, the J end lost 2 bases, and 13 bases lay between the germline ends. The CDR3 is CASSLIRGGAGNTIYF. CDR3 DNA: TGTGCCAGCAGCTTGATAAGGGGCGGCGCTGGAAACACCATATATTTT.

This rearrangement joins TRBV5-4 to TRBJ1-4; maybe TRBD1 (5 bases). This CDR3 contains 16 residues. CDR1 is SGHNT, CDR2 YYREEE, per germline (reference sequence). V was pared by 2 bases and J by 2 bases, with 13 bases between. This CDR3 reads CASSFRQGGTNEKLFF. The CDR3 DNA reads as TGTGCCAGCAGCTTTCGGCAGGGTGGCACTAATGAAAAACTGTTTTTT.

The chain recombines TRBV18 with TRBJ1-1; D remains unclear. V lost 3 bases to trimming and J lost 4 bases, with 6 bases between them. Germline V lookup: CDR1 KGHSH, CDR2 LQKENI. This CDR3 is built from 12 residues. The DNA for the CDR3 is TGTGCCAGCTCACCGGAGGGCACTGAAGCTTTCTTT. It encodes CASSPEGTEAFF.

J is TRBJ1-5 and V is TRBV19, with 11 positions matching TRBD1. CDR1 is LNHDA, CDR2 SQIVND, per germline (reference sequence). The V and J ends lost 6 bases and 4 bases, in that order; junction bases with no gene match: 11. CDR3 length equals 17 residues. The CDR3 DNA is TGTGCCAGTAGGACCCAATGGACAGGGGGCGGTAATCAGCCCCAGCATTTT. It yields the protein CASRTQWTGGGNQPQHF.